The text below deals with one T cell receptor beta chain. Its antigen is not known. This record comes from a study of PD-1 blockade in mismatch repair-deficient tumors. Background on the study: All were previously treated, progressing patients with around eleven mismatch repair-deficient cancer types.

Every patient had mismatch repair deficiency by PCR or immunohistochemistry. The TCR-sequenced patients were a few responders to pembrolizumab. The study's findings and limits: After pembrolizumab, tumor-resident clones rose rapidly, then generally contracted before radiologic responses.

Sequencing used immunoSEQ multiplex PCR; TCRdb keeps in-frame clones, though not all of them. Of 100,000 to 150,000 clones in the sample, roughly 86% were seen once. This TCR was sampled from an adult with mismatch repair-deficient cancer. The material was peripheral blood, obtained approximately 71 weeks after starting pembrolizumab.

The CDR3 nucleotides read TGCAGCGTTGATATACAGGGGTTTGAGACCCAGTACTTC. Amino acid sequence: CSVDIQGFETQYF. This chain connects TRBV29-1 to TRBJ2-5, with 7 bases aligning to TRBD1. The V gene end was trimmed by 3 bases and the J gene end by 5 bases; junction bases not matched to a gene: 6. The CDR3 spans 13 residues. Looked up from germline, CDR1 is SQVTM and CDR2 is ANQGSEA.